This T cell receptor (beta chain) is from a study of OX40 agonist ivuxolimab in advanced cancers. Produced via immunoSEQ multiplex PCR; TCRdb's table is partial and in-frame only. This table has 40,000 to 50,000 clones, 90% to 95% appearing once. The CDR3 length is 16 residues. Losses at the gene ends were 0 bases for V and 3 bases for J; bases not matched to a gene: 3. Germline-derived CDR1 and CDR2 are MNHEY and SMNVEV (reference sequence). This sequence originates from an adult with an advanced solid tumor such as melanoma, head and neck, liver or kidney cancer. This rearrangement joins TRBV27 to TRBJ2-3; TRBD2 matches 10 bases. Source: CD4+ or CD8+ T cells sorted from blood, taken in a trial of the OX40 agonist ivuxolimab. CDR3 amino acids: CASSLSPSGSTDTQYF. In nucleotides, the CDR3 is TGTGCCAGCAGTTTATCGCCTAGCGGGAGTACAGATACGCAGTATTTT.